This is a list of T cell receptor beta chains from one sample in a study of multiple sclerosis patients with progressive multifocal leukoencephalopathy. This table comes from immunoSEQ multiplex PCR, and its TCRdb copy is limited to in-frame clones, with some not included. The data show about 30,000 clones, with 85% to 90% seen just once and approximately 1.4% held by the top ten. The source was PBMCs, collected from a patient treated with natalizumab. The receptors were gathered from a human donor with multiple sclerosis. The CDR3 runs from the conserved cysteine through the conserved F or W. The D gene is left open where the match is weak. Clone size is not always given. Where it is, it says once, few, many or a class for expanded clones.

>TRBJ1-2|TRBV28|-|-
CASSLVDNYGYTF
TGTGCCAGCAGTTTAGTCGATAACTATGGCTACACCTTC
>TRBJ2-1|TRBV6-4|-|-
CASSPTAAGTNEQFF
TGTGCCAGCAGTCCCACGGCGGCCGGGACCAATGAGCAGTTCTTC
>TRBJ1-2|TRBV18|-|once
CASSPPVRGANYGYTF
TGTGCCAGCTCACCACCGGTTAGGGGGGCGAACTATGGCTACACCTTC
>TRBJ2-1|TRBV10-3|TRBD1|once
CAISVGQGANNEQFF
TGTGCCATCAGTGTCGGACAGGGGGCGAACAATGAGCAGTTCTTC
>TRBJ2-2|TRBV7-8|-|-
CASSFPSANTGELFF
TGTGCCAGCAGCTTTCCCTCAGCGAACACCGGGGAGCTGTTTTTT
>TRBJ2-6|TRBV4-3|-|-
CASSQGDGSVSGANVLTF
TGCGCCAGCAGCCAAGGGGACGGCTCGGTCTCTGGGGCCAACGTCCTGACTTTC
>TRBJ2-5|TRBV6-6|-|-
CASGPGRASQETQYF
TGTGCCAGCGGACCGGGTAGGGCAAGCCAAGAGACCCAGTACTTC
>TRBJ1-1|TRBV28|-|-
CASSLTGLNTEAFF
TGTGCCAGCAGTTTAACGGGGTTGAACACTGAAGCTTTCTTT
>TRBJ1-5|TRBV10-1|-|-
CASSESPGQPQHF
TGCGCCAGCAGTGAGTCCCCGGGTCAGCCCCAGCATTTT
>TRBJ2-2|TRBV13|-|-
CASSIEGNFSGELFF
TGTGCCAGCAGTATAGAGGGGAATTTTTCCGGGGAGCTGTTTTTT
>TRBJ2-5|TRBV4-1|-|few
CASSLRTIETQYF
TGCGCCAGCAGCCTCAGGACTATTGAGACCCAGTACTTC
>TRBJ2-3|TRBV4-3|TRBD2|-
CASSLSTSGAGGTQYF
TGCGCCAGCAGCCTCTCGACTAGCGGGGCTGGGGGTACGCAGTATTTT
>TRBJ1-2|TRBV2|-|-
CASSERTPPNYGYTF
TGTGCCAGCAGTGAACGGACACCCCCTAACTATGGCTACACCTTC
>TRBJ1-2|TRBV27|-|-
CASTMASGAGGYTF
TGTGCCAGCACTATGGCCAGCGGAGCAGGGGGCTACACCTTC
>TRBJ1-6|TRBV5-1|TRBD1|-
CASSLSPTGNNSPLHF
TGCGCCAGCAGCTTGTCTCCGACAGGGAATAATTCACCCCTCCACTTT
>TRBJ2-1|TRBV12-5|TRBD1|-
CASGPGTGAINEQFF
TGTGCTAGTGGTCCCGGGACAGGGGCTATCAATGAGCAGTTCTTC
>TRBJ1-1|TRBV11-2|-|once
CASSLVRSAEAFF
TGTGCCAGCAGCTTAGTCCGTTCGGCTGAAGCTTTCTTT
>TRBJ1-5|TRBV5-1|-|-
CASSLGGQSNQPQHF
TGCGCCAGCAGCTTGGGCGGACAGAGCAATCAGCCCCAGCATTTT
>TRBJ2-7|TRBV27|TRBD1|-
CASSLSGTAYEQYF
TGTGCCAGCAGTTTATCAGGGACAGCCTACGAGCAGTACTTC
>TRBJ2-5|TRBV9|TRBD2|-
CASSVGSGGVMVETQYF
TGTGCCAGCAGCGTAGGTAGCGGGGGGGTTATGGTAGAGACCCAGTACTTC
>TRBJ2-3|TRBV5-1|TRBD2|-
CASSFSSGGARTDTQYF
TGCGCCAGCAGCTTCTCTAGCGGGGGGGCCCGCACAGATACGCAGTATTTT
>TRBJ2-5|TRBV5-1|-|-
CASSPWAGAQETQYF
TGCGCCAGCAGCCCTTGGGCAGGGGCCCAAGAGACCCAGTACTTC
>TRBJ1-5|TRBV5-1|TRBD1|-
CASSLEGTASQHF
TGCGCCAGCAGCTTGGAGGGGACAGCGTCCCAGCATTTT
>TRBJ1-2|TRBV19|-|-
CASMSGRAYGYTF
TGTGCCAGTATGTCGGGCAGGGCGTATGGCTACACCTTC
>TRBJ2-2|TRBV5-4|-|-
CACSRGPETGELFF
TGTGCCTGCTCGCGAGGCCCCGAGACCGGGGAGCTGTTTTTT
>TRBJ1-5|TRBV6-1|TRBD1|-
CATQTGTGGVQPQHF
TGTGCCACCCAAACCGGGACAGGTGGAGTTCAGCCCCAGCATTTT
>TRBJ1-1|TRBV7-9|-|few
CASSLVFVNTEAFF
TGTGCCAGCAGCTTAGTCTTCGTAAACACTGAAGCTTTCTTT
>TRBJ2-5|TRBV7-2|-|-
CASSSETRRTQYF
TGTGCCAGCAGCTCGGAGACCCGACGGACCCAGTACTTC
>TRBJ1-5|TRBV6-1|-|-
CASSESNRVNQPQHF
TGTGCCAGCAGTGAAAGTAACAGGGTAAATCAGCCCCAGCATTTT
>TRBJ1-2|TRBV7-2|-|-
CASSSAGYGYTF
TGTGCCAGCAGCTCGGCCGGGTATGGCTACACCTTC